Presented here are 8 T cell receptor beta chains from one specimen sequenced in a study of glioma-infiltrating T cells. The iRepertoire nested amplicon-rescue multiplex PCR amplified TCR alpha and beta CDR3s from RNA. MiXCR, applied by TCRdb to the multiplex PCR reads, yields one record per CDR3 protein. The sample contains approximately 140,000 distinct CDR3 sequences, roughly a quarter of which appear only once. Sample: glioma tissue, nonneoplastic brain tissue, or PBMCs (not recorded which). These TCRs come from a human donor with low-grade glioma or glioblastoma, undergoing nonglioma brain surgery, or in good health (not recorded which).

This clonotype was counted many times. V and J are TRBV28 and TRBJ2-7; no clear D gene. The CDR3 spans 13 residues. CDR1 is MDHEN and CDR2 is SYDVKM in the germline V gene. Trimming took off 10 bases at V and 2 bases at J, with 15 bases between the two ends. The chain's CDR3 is CATTRLVPYEQYV. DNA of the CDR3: TGTGCCACCACCCGTCTGGTCCCCTACGAGCAGTACGTC.

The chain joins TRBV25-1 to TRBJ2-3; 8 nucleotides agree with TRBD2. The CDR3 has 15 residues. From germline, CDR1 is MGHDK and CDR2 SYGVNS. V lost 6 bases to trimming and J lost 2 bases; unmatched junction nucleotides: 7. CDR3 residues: CASSAGAGDTDTQYF. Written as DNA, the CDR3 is TGTGCCAGCAGCGCCGGAGCGGGGGACACAGATACGCAGTATTTT.

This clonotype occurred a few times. The CDR3 region is CASSHSGGGTDTQYF. The CDR3 DNA reads TGTGCCAGCAGCCACAGCGGGGGGGGGACAGATACGCAGTATTTT. The chain uses TRBV7-8 and TRBJ2-3, with TRBD2 identical over 10 bases. With 5 bases clipped from V and 3 bases from J, the junction kept 5 bases outside the gene matches. The CDR3 is 15 amino acids. Germline V gene data show CDR1 as SGHVS and CDR2 as FQNEAQ.

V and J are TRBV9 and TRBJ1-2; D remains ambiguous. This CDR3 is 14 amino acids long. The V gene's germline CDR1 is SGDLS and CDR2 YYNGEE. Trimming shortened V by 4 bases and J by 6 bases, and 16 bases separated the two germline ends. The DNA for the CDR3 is TGTGCCAGCAGCCCGACGACGGAATCTAATGGCTACACCTTC. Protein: CASSPTTESNGYTF.

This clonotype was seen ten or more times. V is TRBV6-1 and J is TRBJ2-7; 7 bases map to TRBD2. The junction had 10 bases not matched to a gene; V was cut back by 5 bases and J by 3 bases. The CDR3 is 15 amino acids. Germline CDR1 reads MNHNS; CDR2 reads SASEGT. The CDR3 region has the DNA TGTGCCAGCAGTTGGAAGCGGGGAGCAGACTACGAGCAGTACGTC. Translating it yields CASSWKRGADYEQYV.

The CDR3 DNA reads as TGTGCCAGCAGCTTAGACAGAGGGAGCTACGAGAAGTACGTC. Encoded protein: CASSLDRGSYEKYV. The chain carries TRBV7-9 and TRBJ2-7, with D perhaps matching TRBD2 (5 bases). The CDR3 is 14 residues long. The germline V gene has CDR1 SEHNR and CDR2 FQNEAQ (reference sequence).

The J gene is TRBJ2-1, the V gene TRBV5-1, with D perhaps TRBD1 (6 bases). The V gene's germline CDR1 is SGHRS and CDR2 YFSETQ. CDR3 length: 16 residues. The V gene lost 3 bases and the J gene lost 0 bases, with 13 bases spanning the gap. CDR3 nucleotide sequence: TGCGCCAGCAGCTGGGACACCTTGAGCTCCTACAATGAGCAGTTCTTC. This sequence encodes CASSWDTLSSYNEQFF.

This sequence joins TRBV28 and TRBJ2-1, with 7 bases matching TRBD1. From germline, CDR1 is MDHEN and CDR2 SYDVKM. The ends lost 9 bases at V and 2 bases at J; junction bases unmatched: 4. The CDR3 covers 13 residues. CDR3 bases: TGTGCCAGTACAGGGGACCCCTACAATGAGCAGTTCTTC. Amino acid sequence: CASTGDPYNEQFF.